This T cell receptor beta chain was sequenced for a study of somatic mutations in cytotoxic T cells in rheumatoid arthritis. This clone is a singleton in its sample. The CDR3 extends over 14 amino acids. Germline assignment: CDR1 SGHVS and CDR2 FNYEAQ. V lost 1 base and J lost 13, with 16 bases in between. The table came from immunoSEQ multiplex PCR; TCRdb's copy has only in-frame clones and leaves some out. The table has about 11,000 clones, roughly 80% seen once; the top ten hold roughly 12%. The chain is built from TRBV7-6 and TRBJ2-2; TRBD2 might be the D (6 bases). The TCR was taken from a woman aged 40 to 50 in good health. The sequencing input was CD8+ T cells sorted from blood. The CDR3 region has the DNA TGTGCCAGCAGCTTAGTTGCCATTCAGGAGGGGCTGTTTTTT. This codes for CASSLVAIQEGLFF.